The 3 T cell receptor beta chains in this list originate from one sample, sequenced in a study of blood T cell repertoires in COVID-19. Data came from immunoSEQ multiplex PCR; TCRdb stores just in-frame clones and leaves some out. The data hold 150,000 to 200,000 clones, with 80% to 90% observed a single time. The sample was peripheral blood. The receptor source for this set is a man aged 70 or older with active or convalescent COVID-19.

V usage is TRBV7-9 and J usage is TRBJ1-2, with TRBD1 matching 10 bases. Germline CDR1 reads SEHNR; CDR2 reads FQNEAQ (reference sequence). The CDR3 runs 15 residues. V was pared by 5 bases and J by 8 bases, with 11 bases of the junction left unmatched. CDR3 amino acids: CASSPEDRGPGGYTF. In nucleotides, the CDR3 is TGTGCCAGCAGCCCAGAAGACAGGGGGCCCGGCGGCTACACCTTC.

The CDR3, as DNA: TGTGCCAGCAGCATCAACAATGAGCAGTTCTTC. Its translation: CASSINNEQFF. This sequence joins TRBV11-2 and TRBJ2-1; D call uncertain. The germline gives CDR1 SGHAT, CDR2 FQNNGV. There are 11 residues in the CDR3. Trimming stripped 5 bases from V and 5 bases from J, with 4 bases between.

V is TRBV27 and J is TRBJ2-7; 8 bases align to TRBD1. The V gene end was trimmed by 6 bases and the J gene end by 5 bases; junction bases not matched to a gene: 12. In germline, CDR1 is MNHEY, CDR2 SMNVEV (reference sequence). The CDR3 loop spans 15 amino acids. The CDR3 loop reads CASSRADRAGNEQYF. The CDR3 coding sequence is TGTGCCAGCAGCCGGGCGGACAGGGCAGGGAACGAGCAGTACTTC.